This section outlines one T cell receptor (beta chain) sequence together with its context. Antigen specificity is unknown. This sample stems from a study of cytomegalovirus exposure and HLA in healthy donors. Study background: Most genotyped donors, about 81% of about 400, had Caucasian-associated genetic ancestry.

Likely unrecorded immune exposures existed in these nominally healthy donors. General study findings and limits: The study flagged roughly 160 TCR beta chains as cytomegalovirus-associated. Being productive about 87% or about 30% of the time was typical of most TCR beta V segments in an earlier analysis.

13 Jbeta primers and 60 Vbeta primers were used for the PCR. Some clones are missing from TCRdb's copy, which holds only in-frame ones; the method was immunoSEQ multiplex PCR. Of approximately 150,000 clones listed, 80% were seen once; the top ten hold 8.5% to 10%. V gave up 4 bases and J gave up 3 bases; unmatched junction bases: 6. The CDR3 covers 16 residues. CDR1 and CDR2 (germline): SEHNR, FQNEAQ (reference sequence). The chain links TRBV7-9 to TRBJ1-5; TRBD1 aligns across 10 bases. This TCR was recovered from a young man in good health and CMV-seropositive. Material: PBMCs. CDR3 DNA: TGTGCCAGCAGCTCCTCCGACAGGGGGCTCAATCAGCCCCAGCATTTT. It specifies CASSSSDRGLNQPQHF. Looking up the rest from reference TRBV7-9 and TRBJ1-5 gives the full variable domain: DTGVSQNPRHKITKRGQNVTFRCDPISEHNRLYWYRQTLGQGPEFLTYFQNEAQLEKSRLLSDRFSAERPKGSFSTLEIQRTEQGDSAMYLCASSSSDRGLNQPQHFGDGTRLSIL.